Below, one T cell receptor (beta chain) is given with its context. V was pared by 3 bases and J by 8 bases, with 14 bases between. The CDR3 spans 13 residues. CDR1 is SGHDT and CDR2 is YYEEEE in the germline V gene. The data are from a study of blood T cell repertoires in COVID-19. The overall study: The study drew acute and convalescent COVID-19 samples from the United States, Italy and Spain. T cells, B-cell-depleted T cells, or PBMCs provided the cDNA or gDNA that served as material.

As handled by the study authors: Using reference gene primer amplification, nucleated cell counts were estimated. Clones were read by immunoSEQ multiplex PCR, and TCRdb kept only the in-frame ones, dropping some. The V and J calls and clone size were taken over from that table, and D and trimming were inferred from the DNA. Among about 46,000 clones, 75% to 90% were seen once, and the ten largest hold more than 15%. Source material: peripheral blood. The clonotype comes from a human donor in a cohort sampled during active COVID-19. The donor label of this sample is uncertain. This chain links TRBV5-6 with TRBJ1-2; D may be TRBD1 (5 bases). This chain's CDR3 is CASSSRVIVGYTF. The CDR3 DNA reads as TGTGCCAGCAGCTCCAGGGTGATAGTCGGCTACACCTTC.